This T cell receptor beta chain was sequenced for a study of a mutant IDH1 vaccine in newly diagnosed glioma. The time point here: week 11, during vaccination. Vaccination used 300 ug of mutant IDH1 20-mer peptide per dose, with topical imiquimod. Findings and caveats of the study: Pseudoprogression apparently tracked independently of changes in top peripheral T cell clonotypes.

This CDR3 is built from 15 residues. From germline, CDR1 is MGHRA and CDR2 YSYEKL. V was cut by 3 bases and J by 4 bases, with 14 bases left in between. This clone was seen once. Its specificity is not known. Sequenced by immunoSEQ multiplex PCR; TCRdb stores in-frame clones only, minus some. The sample holds around 130,000 clones, roughly 78% seen once. V gene TRBV4-1 combines with J gene TRBJ2-3; tentatively, D is TRBD1 (6 bases). This TCR derives from a man aged 35 to 55 with glioma. The sample here was PBMCs, taken from a glioma patient whose treatment included an IDH1 peptide vaccine. The CDR3 nucleotides read TGCGCCAGCAGCCAGCAGGGGTTGGGCGCAGATACGCAGTATTTT. It encodes CASSQQGLGADTQYF.